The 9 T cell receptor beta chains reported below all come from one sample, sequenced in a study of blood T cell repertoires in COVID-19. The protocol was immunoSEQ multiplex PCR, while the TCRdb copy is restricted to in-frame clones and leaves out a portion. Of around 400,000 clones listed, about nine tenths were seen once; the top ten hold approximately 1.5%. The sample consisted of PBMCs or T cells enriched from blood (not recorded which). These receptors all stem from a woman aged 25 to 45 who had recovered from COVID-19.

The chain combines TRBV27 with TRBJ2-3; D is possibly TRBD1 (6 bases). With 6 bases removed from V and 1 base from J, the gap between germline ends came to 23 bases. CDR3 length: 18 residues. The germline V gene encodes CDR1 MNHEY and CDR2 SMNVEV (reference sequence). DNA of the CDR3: TGTGCCAGCAGCCGTACTACCCGGACAGCCCAAGGCACAGATACGCAGTATTTT. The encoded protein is CASSRTTRTAQGTDTQYF.

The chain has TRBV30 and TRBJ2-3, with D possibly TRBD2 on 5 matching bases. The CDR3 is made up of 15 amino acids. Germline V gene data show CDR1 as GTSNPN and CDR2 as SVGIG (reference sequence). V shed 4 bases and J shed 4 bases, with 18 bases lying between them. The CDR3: CAWILGSLIPDTQYF. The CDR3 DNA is TGTGCCTGGATACTTGGGAGCCTCATCCCAGATACGCAGTATTTT.

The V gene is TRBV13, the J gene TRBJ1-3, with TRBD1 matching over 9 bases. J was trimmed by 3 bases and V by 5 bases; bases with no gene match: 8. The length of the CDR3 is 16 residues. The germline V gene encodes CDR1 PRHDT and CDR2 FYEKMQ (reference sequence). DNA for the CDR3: TGTGCCAGCAGCATCACACAGGGGGCGGGTGGAAACACCATATATTTT. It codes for CASSITQGAGGNTIYF.

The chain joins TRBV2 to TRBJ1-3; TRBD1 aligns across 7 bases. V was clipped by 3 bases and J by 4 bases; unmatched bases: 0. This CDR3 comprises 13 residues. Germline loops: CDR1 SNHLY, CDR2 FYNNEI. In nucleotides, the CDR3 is TGTGCCAGCAGTGAGACAGGGGGAAACACCATATATTTT. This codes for CASSETGGNTIYF.

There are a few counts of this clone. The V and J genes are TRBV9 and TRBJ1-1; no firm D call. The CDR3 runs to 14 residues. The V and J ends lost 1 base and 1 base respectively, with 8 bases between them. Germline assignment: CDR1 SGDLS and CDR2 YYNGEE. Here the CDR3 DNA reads TGTGCCAGCAGCGTAAGCTCGGGGAACACTGAAGCTTTCTTT. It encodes CASSVSSGNTEAFF.

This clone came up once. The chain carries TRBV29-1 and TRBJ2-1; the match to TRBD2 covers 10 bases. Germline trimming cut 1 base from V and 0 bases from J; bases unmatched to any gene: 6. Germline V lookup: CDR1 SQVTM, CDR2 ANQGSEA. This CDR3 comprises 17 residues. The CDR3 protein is CSVEGTSGKSSYNEQFF. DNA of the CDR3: TGCAGCGTTGAAGGGACTAGCGGCAAAAGCTCCTACAATGAGCAGTTCTTC.

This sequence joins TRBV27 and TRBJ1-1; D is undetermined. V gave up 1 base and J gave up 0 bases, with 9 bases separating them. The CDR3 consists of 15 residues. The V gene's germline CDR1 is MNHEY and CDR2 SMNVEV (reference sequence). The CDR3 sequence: CASSLLGRLNTEAFF. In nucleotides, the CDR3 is TGTGCCAGCAGTTTATTGGGCAGGTTGAACACTGAAGCTTTCTTT.

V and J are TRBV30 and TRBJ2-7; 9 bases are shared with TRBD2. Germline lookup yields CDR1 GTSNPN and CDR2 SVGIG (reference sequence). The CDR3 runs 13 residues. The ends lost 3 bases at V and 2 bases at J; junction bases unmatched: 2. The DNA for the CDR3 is TGTGCCTGGAGAGTAGCGGGGGCCTACGAGCAGTACTTC. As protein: CAWRVAGAYEQYF.

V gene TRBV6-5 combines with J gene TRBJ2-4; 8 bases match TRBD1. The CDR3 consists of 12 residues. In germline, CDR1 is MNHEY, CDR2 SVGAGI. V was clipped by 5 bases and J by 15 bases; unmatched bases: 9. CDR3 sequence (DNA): TGTGCCAGCAGTCCTCACAGGGGGGTGAGGTACTTC. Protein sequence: CASSPHRGVRYF.